This is a list of T cell receptor beta chains from one sample in a study of a mutant IDH1 vaccine in newly diagnosed glioma. Their antigens are not known. Here immunoSEQ multiplex PCR was the method, and the copy in TCRdb shows in-frame clones only, minus some. The sample includes around 53,000 clones, roughly nine tenths of them seen just once. Source: PBMCs, taken from a glioma patient whose treatment included an IDH1 peptide vaccine. The receptors were sampled from a man in his fifties with glioma. Each CDR3 is given with its conserved first and last residue. D genes are given only for firm matches. Clone size is stated in some rows and not others, as once, few, many or a class when expanded.

v_gene: TRBV6-5; abundance: .; j_gene: TRBJ1-3; d_gene: .; CDR3nt: TGTGCCAGCAGACAGGGTCAGTGGGACACCATATATTTT; CDR3aa: CASRQGQWDTIYF
v_gene: TRBV10-1; abundance: .; j_gene: TRBJ2-1; d_gene: .; CDR3nt: TGCGCCAGCAGTGAGTCGAGAGGGCAGGGCAATGAGCAGTTCTTC; CDR3aa: CASSESRGQGNEQFF
v_gene: TRBV29-1; abundance: once; j_gene: TRBJ1-4; d_gene: .; CDR3nt: TGCAGCGCTACACCTACAACTAATGAAAAACTGTTTTTT; CDR3aa: CSATPTTNEKLFF
v_gene: TRBV6-5; abundance: .; j_gene: TRBJ1-2; d_gene: .; CDR3nt: TGTGCCAGCCGTAAAATATCAGGGTCGGCCTATGGCTACACCTTC; CDR3aa: CASRKISGSAYGYTF
v_gene: TRBV6-5; abundance: .; j_gene: TRBJ1-5; d_gene: .; CDR3nt: TGTGCCAGCAGTTTGGCCCCGGATAGCAATCAGCCCCAGCATTTT; CDR3aa: CASSLAPDSNQPQHF
v_gene: TRBV11-2; abundance: few; j_gene: TRBJ1-5; d_gene: .; CDR3nt: TGTGCCAGCAGCCTCGGAGATCAGCCCCAGCATTTT; CDR3aa: CASSLGDQPQHF
v_gene: TRBV4-1; abundance: .; j_gene: TRBJ1-2; d_gene: .; CDR3nt: TGCGCCAGCAGTTTCACACTGACCGCCCCAAACTATGGCTACACCTTC; CDR3aa: CASSFTLTAPNYGYTF
v_gene: TRBV6-1; abundance: .; j_gene: TRBJ2-5; d_gene: TRBD2; CDR3nt: TGTGCCAGCAGTGGTACACTAGCGGAACAAGAGACCCAGTACTTC; CDR3aa: CASSGTLAEQETQYF
v_gene: TRBV6-5; abundance: .; j_gene: TRBJ1-5; d_gene: .; CDR3nt: TGTGCCAGCAGTTACGCGGCAGGGCGGCAGCCCCAGCATTTT; CDR3aa: CASSYAAGRQPQHF
v_gene: TRBV18; abundance: .; j_gene: TRBJ1-1; d_gene: TRBD1; CDR3nt: TGTGCCAGCTCACCCAAACAGGGGGCGCCGACTGAAGCTTTCTTT; CDR3aa: CASSPKQGAPTEAFF
v_gene: TRBV19; abundance: .; j_gene: TRBJ1-6; d_gene: .; CDR3nt: TGTGCCAGTAGTCCTCGGACAGAGATTAATTCACCCCTCCACTTT; CDR3aa: CASSPRTEINSPLHF
v_gene: TRBV7-2; abundance: .; j_gene: TRBJ1-5; d_gene: .; CDR3nt: TGTGCCAGCAGCCCTCTGTATGGTGGCAATCAGCCCCAGCATTTT; CDR3aa: CASSPLYGGNQPQHF
v_gene: TRBV6-5; abundance: .; j_gene: TRBJ2-7; d_gene: .; CDR3nt: TGTGCCAGCAGACAAGCCAGTGGCGAGCAGTACTTC; CDR3aa: CASRQASGEQYF
v_gene: TRBV13; abundance: .; j_gene: TRBJ2-7; d_gene: TRBD2; CDR3nt: TGTGCCAGCAGCTTGGCGACTAGCGGGGGTACCTACGAGCAGTACTTC; CDR3aa: CASSLATSGGTYEQYF
v_gene: TRBV6-4; abundance: .; j_gene: TRBJ2-3; d_gene: TRBD2; CDR3nt: TGTGCCAGCAGTGACTCTGAGAGTAGCGGGGGGACAGATACGCAGTATTTT; CDR3aa: CASSDSESSGGTDTQYF
v_gene: TRBV6-1; abundance: .; j_gene: TRBJ2-7; d_gene: .; CDR3nt: TGTGCCAGCCCTGACCCAGGGTCTCAGTACGAGCAGTACTTC; CDR3aa: CASPDPGSQYEQYF
v_gene: TRBV5-1; abundance: .; j_gene: TRBJ1-2; d_gene: TRBD1; CDR3nt: TGCGCCAGCAGCCCCACAGGGGGCATGGGCTATGGCTACACCTTC; CDR3aa: CASSPTGGMGYGYTF
v_gene: TRBV2; abundance: .; j_gene: TRBJ2-5; d_gene: .; CDR3nt: TGTGCCAGCAGTGAATCCAGGGTTGAGACCCAGTACTTC; CDR3aa: CASSESRVETQYF
v_gene: TRBV6-5; abundance: .; j_gene: TRBJ1-2; d_gene: .; CDR3nt: TGTGCCAGCAGTCTTGCCCCCCCCGGATTGGGCTACACCTTC; CDR3aa: CASSLAPPGLGYTF
v_gene: TRBV5-1; abundance: .; j_gene: TRBJ2-3; d_gene: TRBD2; CDR3nt: TGCGCCAGCAGCTCCCTAGCGGGGGGGCAGACAGATACGCAGTATTTT; CDR3aa: CASSSLAGGQTDTQYF
v_gene: TRBV10-3; abundance: .; j_gene: TRBJ1-4; d_gene: .; CDR3nt: TGTGCCATCAGTGAGCGAGGGGCGGGTTATAAACTGTTTTTT; CDR3aa: CAISERGAGYKLFF
v_gene: TRBV7-3; abundance: .; j_gene: TRBJ1-5; d_gene: TRBD1; CDR3nt: TGTGCCAGCAGCTTGGCAGGGGGCGATCAGCCCCAGCATTTT; CDR3aa: CASSLAGGDQPQHF
v_gene: TRBV6-6; abundance: .; j_gene: TRBJ2-7; d_gene: TRBD2; CDR3nt: TGTGCCAGCAGCGGCGGGAGTCTGGGGGAGCAGTACTTC; CDR3aa: CASSGGSLGEQYF
v_gene: TRBV27; abundance: .; j_gene: TRBJ2-1; d_gene: .; CDR3nt: TGTGCCAGCAGTTTGGGTTTCAGACAGGACCTTATGGAGTTCTTC; CDR3aa: CASSLGFRQDLMEFF
v_gene: TRBV27; abundance: .; j_gene: TRBJ2-7; d_gene: .; CDR3nt: TGTGCCAGCAGCGGGGGTAGCTCCTACGAGCAGTACTTC; CDR3aa: CASSGGSSYEQYF
v_gene: TRBV2; abundance: once; j_gene: TRBJ1-1; d_gene: TRBD1; CDR3nt: TGTGCCAGCAACCGACAGGGGACTGAAGCTTTCTTT; CDR3aa: CASNRQGTEAFF
v_gene: TRBV27; abundance: .; j_gene: TRBJ1-2; d_gene: TRBD1; CDR3nt: TGTGCCAGCAGGGGGGACAGGGCCTTTAATCGAGGCTACACCTTC; CDR3aa: CASRGDRAFNRGYTF
v_gene: TRBV15; abundance: .; j_gene: TRBJ1-5; d_gene: .; CDR3nt: TGTGCCACCAGCAGAGCGGCCCTCGCGGGGGTGGGCAATCAGCCCCAGCATTTT; CDR3aa: CATSRAALAGVGNQPQHF
v_gene: TRBV7-9; abundance: .; j_gene: TRBJ2-7; d_gene: TRBD1; CDR3nt: TGTGCCAGCAGGAGGGACAGCTCCTACGAGCAGTACTTC; CDR3aa: CASRRDSSYEQYF
v_gene: TRBV7-9; abundance: .; j_gene: TRBJ1-1; d_gene: .; CDR3nt: TGTGCCAGCAGCTATATAGCCTCCGCGGTGATGAACACTGAAGCTTTCTTT; CDR3aa: CASSYIASAVMNTEAFF